This T cell receptor (beta chain) was captured in a study of blood T cells in healthy people across ages. Overall study results and limits: Unsorted PBMCs ruled out conclusive naive versus antigen-experienced comparison.

CDR3 length equals 14 residues. The V and J ends lost 2 bases and 5 bases respectively, with 15 bases between them. Germline V gene data show CDR1 as DFQATT and CDR2 as SNEGSKA (reference sequence). In regard to this clonotype: No antigen is known for it.

The use of a sample-barcoded 5' primer and a J-beta primer mix characterized a second PCR of about 7 to 12 cycles. TCRdb reprocessed the 5' RACE reads with MiXCR, giving one entry per CDR3 protein. The sample holds 600,000 or so distinct CDR3 sequences, under 25% seen once. The chain is built from TRBV20-1 and TRBJ2-5, with D perhaps matching TRBD1 or TRBD2 (5 bases each). The receptor was derived from a man in his 70s in good health. The sample comprised blood. The CDR3 bases are TGCAGTGCTAGATCAGTGGGGGAACGTGAGACCCAGTACTTC. It translates to CSARSVGERETQYF.